What follows describes a single T cell receptor beta chain. Its antigen is currently unknown. The source of the sample is a study of post-analysis software for immune sequencing data. Points from the study as a whole: The normalized Chao1 diversity of multiple sclerosis patients was significantly lower than that of controls. F measure showed strong co-clustering of same-batch samples. Relative to controls, patients had a handful of TRBV segments at higher frequency, with TRBV5-6, TRBV5-1 and TRBV20-1 among these.

Presence of unique molecular identifiers characterized the TCR beta cDNA libraries. One entry per CDR3 protein results from TCRdb running MiXCR on the PCR reads. In the table there are approximately 690,000 distinct CDR3 sequences, around 64% of which are singletons. CDR1 SGHRS and CDR2 YFSETQ come from the germline V gene. V lost 4 bases and J lost 0, with 5 bases in between. The CDR3 consists of 12 residues. The sample consisted of blood. V and J are TRBV5-1 and TRBJ2-7, with D hard to call. This receptor was taken from a girl aged 2 to 10 with multiple sclerosis. CDR3 loop: CASSAPSYEQYF. CDR3 coding DNA: TGCGCCAGCAGCGCCCCCTCCTACGAGCAGTACTTC.